The 31 T cell receptor beta chains listed next were all sequenced from one sample in a study of lymphopenia after photon versus proton radiotherapy. TCRdb keeps only in-frame clones here, not all; method: immunoSEQ multiplex PCR. The table lists 25,000 to 35,000 clones, 80% to 90% of them singletons. The sequencing here drew on peripheral blood, taken from a patient treated with proton-based radiotherapy. The receptors were sampled from a woman in her fifties or sixties with cholangiocarcinoma. Some clones in this sample may be carry-over from other donors' samples.

The V and J genes are TRBV11-3 and TRBJ2-1, with D possibly matching TRBD2 (5 bases). The CDR3 spans 15 residues. V lost 5 bases to trimming and J lost 0 bases, with 11 bases between them. Germline CDR1 and CDR2: SGHNT and YENEEA. DNA of the CDR3: TGTGCCAGCAGCGAGGGTACTAGCTCCTACAATGAGCAGTTCTTC. As protein: CASSEGTSSYNEQFF.

V and J are TRBV2 and TRBJ1-2; D is perhaps TRBD1 (6 bases). Trimming removed 5 bases from V and 4 bases from J, with 14 bases in between. CDR3 length: 14 residues. The germline CDR1 and CDR2 sequences are SNHLY and FYNNEI. As DNA, the CDR3 is TGTGCCAGCAGTCCTACAGGGATGAGCTATGGCTACACCTTC. Translated: CASSPTGMSYGYTF.

The V gene is TRBV7-2, the J gene TRBJ2-5; unclear D gene. Germline V gene data show CDR1 as SGHTA and CDR2 as FQGNSA. The V end was cut by 4 bases, the J end by 3 bases, with 24 bases between. This CDR3 spans 18 amino acids. CDR3 sequence (DNA): TGTGCCAGCAGCTCCCTTGACCTCTCATCCTGGGGAAAAGAGACCCAGTACTTC. Its translation is CASSSLDLSSWGKETQYF.

The chain has TRBV7-2 and TRBJ1-5, with a tentative D call TRBD1 (5 bases). This CDR3 is built from 13 residues. The germline V gene encodes CDR1 SGHTA and CDR2 FQGNSA. V was cut by 4 bases and J by 5 bases, with 9 bases left in between. Here the CDR3 DNA reads TGTGCCAGCAGCTGGACAAACGATCAGCCCCAGCATTTT. This translates into CASSWTNDQPQHF.

V gene TRBV18 combines with J gene TRBJ2-1; D is perhaps TRBD1 (5 bases). The germline V gene has CDR1 KGHSH and CDR2 LQKENI. V was shortened by 2 bases and J by 6 bases, with 14 bases between the two germline ends. The CDR3 totals 15 residues. The CDR3 loop reads CASSPLQVVGNEQFF. The CDR3 DNA is TGTGCCAGCTCACCATTACAGGTTGTCGGCAATGAGCAGTTCTTC.

The V and J genes are TRBV13 and TRBJ2-3; 13 bases agree with TRBD2. V was pared by 1 base and J by 3 bases, with 7 bases of the junction left unmatched. The CDR3 length is 18 residues. Looked up from germline, CDR1 is PRHDT and CDR2 is FYEKMQ (reference sequence). The chain's CDR3 is CASSLDGTSGIRTDTQYF. The CDR3 DNA follows: TGTGCCAGCAGCTTAGATGGGACTAGCGGGATTCGAACAGATACGCAGTATTTT.

The chain uses TRBV7-9 and TRBJ2-2; 11 positions agree with TRBD1. The CDR3 loop spans 17 amino acids. The ends lost 5 bases at V and 6 bases at J; junction bases unmatched: 11. The germline V gene has CDR1 SEHNR and CDR2 FQNEAQ (reference sequence). The CDR3 DNA reads TGTGCCAGCAGCCCGCCGGAGGGACAGGGGGGAGCCGGGGAGCTGTTTTTT. Its translation: CASSPPEGQGGAGELFF.

The chain combines TRBV5-1 with TRBJ2-2; 7 nucleotides match TRBD1. This CDR3 spans 16 amino acids. Germline-derived CDR1 and CDR2 are SGHRS and YFSETQ. Losses at the gene ends were 0 bases for V and 7 bases for J; bases not matched to a gene: 9. CDR3: CASSLGDSWTNGELFF. CDR3 coding DNA: TGCGCCAGCAGCTTGGGGGACAGCTGGACCAACGGGGAGCTGTTTTTT.

The gene calls are TRBV7-3 and TRBJ2-3, with 7 bases identical to TRBD1. CDR1 SGHTA and CDR2 FQGTGA come from the germline V gene. The V segment lost 5 bases and the J segment 2 bases; nucleotides outside the gene matches: 7. CDR3 size: 15 residues. The CDR3 DNA reads as TGTGCCAGCAGCCCTACAGGGGTCCTCACAGATACGCAGTATTTT. Translation: CASSPTGVLTDTQYF.

V gene TRBV10-1 combines with J gene TRBJ2-3; 10 nucleotides line up with TRBD2. CDR3 length equals 15 residues. The V and J ends lost 4 bases and 4 bases, in that order; junction bases with no gene match: 5. The germline V gene encodes CDR1 WNHNN and CDR2 SYGVQD (reference sequence). CDR3: CASSGSSGRSDTQYF. Here the CDR3 DNA reads TGCGCCAGCAGTGGTTCTAGCGGGAGATCAGATACGCAGTATTTT.

Comment on this clone: Other nucleotide sequences in the sample specify the same CDR3. The rearrangement uses TRBV4-3 and TRBJ1-1; D gene unclear. Trimming left V 0 bases short and J 5 bases short, with 10 bases between. The CDR3 is 14 amino acids. Germline lookup yields CDR1 LGHNA and CDR2 YSLEER. This CDR3 is CASSQDPRGTEAFF. CDR3 sequence (DNA): TGCGCCAGCAGCCAAGATCCCCGGGGAACTGAAGCTTTCTTT.

CDR3 loop: CASSRGHLNEKLFF. The DNA of the CDR3 is TGTGCCAGCAGCCGGGGACACCTTAATGAAAAACTGTTTTTT. The chain has TRBV7-2 and TRBJ1-4; TRBD1 might be the D (6 bases). Deletions cut 5 bases from V and 4 bases from J, with 11 bases between. Per germline, CDR1 SGHTA and CDR2 FQGNSA. The CDR3 totals 14 residues. Full variable domain (missing parts from reference TRBV7-2 and TRBJ1-4): GAGVSQSPSNKVTEKGKDVELRCDPISGHTALYWYRQSLGQGLEFLIYFQGNSAPDKSGLPSDRFSAERTGGSVSTLTIQRTQQEDSAVYLCASSRGHLNEKLFFGSGTQLSVL.

The chain employs TRBV6-1 and TRBJ1-5; D is unclear. The CDR3 is 16 amino acids. Germline CDR1 and CDR2: MNHNS and SASEGT. Trimming cost V 2 bases and J 4 bases, with 15 bases left between them. The CDR3 DNA is TGTGCCAGCAGTGAACTAGTCGGTCAGTCAAATCAGCCCCAGCATTTT. It codes for CASSELVGQSNQPQHF.

This clone was detected once. V gene TRBV2 combines with J gene TRBJ1-2; D not certain. V was trimmed by 5 bases and J by 3 bases, leaving 10 bases between them. CDR1 and CDR2 from the germline V gene are SNHLY and FYNNEI. The CDR3 totals 13 residues. The CDR3 coding sequence is TGTGCCAGCAGTTATACAGAGGACTATGGCTACACCTTC. This encodes CASSYTEDYGYTF.

V is TRBV5-1 and J is TRBJ1-1; unclear D gene. V lost 2 bases to trimming and J lost 1 base, with 6 bases between them. The CDR3 is made up of 13 amino acids. The germline V gene encodes CDR1 SGHRS and CDR2 YFSETQ. DNA of the CDR3: TGCGCCAGCAGCTTCCAAAAGAACACTGAAGCTTTCTTT. Its translation: CASSFQKNTEAFF.

This clone occurred a few times. The V gene is TRBV5-4, the J gene TRBJ1-6; maybe TRBD1 (5 bases). Germline values: CDR1 SGHNT, CDR2 YYREEE (reference sequence). CDR3 length: 15 residues. V was clipped by 2 bases and J by 9 bases, with 15 bases between them. The CDR3 coding sequence is TGTGCCAGCAGCTTAGAGGGGTTGCCAAGTTCACCCCTCCACTTT. It encodes CASSLEGLPSSPLHF.

This chain uses TRBV15 with TRBJ2-1; D unclear. Trimming stripped 4 bases from V and 5 bases from J, with 18 bases between. The CDR3 contains 16 residues. Germline CDR1 is LNHNV and CDR2 is YYDKDF (reference sequence). The CDR3 loop is CATSTHRAENNNEQFF. CDR3 in DNA: TGTGCCACCAGCACGCATAGGGCTGAGAATAACAATGAGCAGTTCTTC.

The chain couples TRBV5-1 to TRBJ2-1; TRBD1 matches at 8 bases. The CDR3 is made up of 16 amino acids. Germline V gene lookup returns CDR1 SGHRS and CDR2 YFSETQ. With 3 bases clipped from V and 2 bases from J, the junction kept 7 bases outside the gene matches. The CDR3 spells CASSSNPGGAYNEQFF. DNA for the CDR3: TGCGCCAGCAGCTCGAACCCAGGGGGCGCCTACAATGAGCAGTTCTTC.

The J gene is TRBJ2-7, the V gene TRBV7-2; D might be TRBD2 (6 bases). V was trimmed by 2 bases and J by 0 bases, leaving 14 bases between them. Germline V CDR1 and CDR2: SGHTA, FQGNSA. This CDR3 contains 16 residues. The CDR3 region is CASSLIWRRGSYEQYF. The CDR3 nucleotides read TGTGCCAGCAGCTTAATTTGGCGGCGGGGCTCCTACGAGCAGTACTTC.

The chain recombines TRBV9 with TRBJ2-7, with a possible D match to TRBD1 (6 bases). The CDR3 sequence is 13 residues long. Between the trimmed V and J ends, which lost 4 bases and 9 bases, there was a span of 17 bases. Germline V gene lookup returns CDR1 SGDLS and CDR2 YYNGEE. CDR3 sequence: CASSPGTSERQYF. CDR3 bases: TGTGCCAGCAGCCCAGGGACATCCGAAAGGCAGTACTTC. The full variable domain, its missing parts supplied by reference TRBV9 and TRBJ2-7, is DSGVTQTPKHLITATGQRVTLRCSPRSGDLSVYWYQQSLDQGLQFLIQYYNGEERAKGNILERFSAQQFPDLHSELNLSSLELGDSALYFCASSPGTSERQYFGPGTRLTVT.

J is TRBJ2-2 and V is TRBV5-4; D is possibly TRBD1 (6 bases). This CDR3 comprises 14 residues. CDR1 SGHNT and CDR2 YYREEE come from the germline V gene (reference sequence). The V gene lost 1 base and the J gene lost 6 bases, with 10 bases spanning the gap. CDR3 residues: CASSLQSGAGELFF. CDR3 coding DNA: TGTGCCAGCAGCTTGCAGTCAGGGGCCGGGGAGCTGTTTTTT. Based on the CDR3 plus reference TRBV5-4 and TRBJ2-2, the full variable domain is ETGVTQSPTHLIKTRGQQVTLRCSSQSGHNTVSWYQQALGQGPQFIFQYYREEENGRGNFPPRFSGLQFPNYSSELNVNALELDDSALYLCASSLQSGAGELFFGEGSRLTVL.

This clone has only one observation. The chain employs TRBV18 and TRBJ1-2; 9 nucleotides line up with TRBD1. V shed 1 base and J 2 bases; nucleotides not matched to a gene: 2. CDR3 length equals 15 residues. CDR1 is KGHSH, CDR2 LQKENI, per germline. The CDR3 protein is CASSPLGQGNYGYTF. In DNA, the CDR3 is TGTGCCAGCTCACCACTCGGACAGGGGAACTATGGCTACACCTTC.

The V and J genes are TRBV11-2 and TRBJ2-7; 8 bases are shared with TRBD1. Germline lookup yields CDR1 SGHAT and CDR2 FQNNGV. This CDR3 has 15 amino acids. The V segment lost 2 bases and the J segment 3 bases; nucleotides outside the gene matches: 6. CDR3 DNA: TGTGCCAGCAGCTTAATACAGGGGGAAAACTACGAGCAGTACTTC. It yields the protein CASSLIQGENYEQYF.

Here the CDR3 reads CASGRTDGTEAFF. The CDR3 bases are TGTGCCTCCGGTAGGACAGATGGGACTGAAGCTTTCTTT. The rearrangement uses TRBV30 and TRBJ1-1, with D possibly TRBD1 on 6 matching bases. The CDR3 runs to 13 residues. Germline assignment: CDR1 GTSNPN and CDR2 SVGIG (reference sequence). V was pared by 7 bases and J by 5 bases, with 17 bases between.

Here the CDR3 reads CATGQREGGYNEQFF. The DNA for the CDR3 is TGTGCCACGGGCCAGCGGGAGGGAGGATACAATGAGCAGTTCTTC. The chain joins TRBV19 to TRBJ2-1, with TRBD2 matching 10 bases. J gave up 4 bases and V 10 bases, and 10 bases lay outside the gene matches. CDR1 is LNHDA and CDR2 is SQIVND in the germline V gene (reference sequence). The CDR3 spans 15 residues.

This clone was observed once. The chain couples TRBV4-1 to TRBJ2-2, with D hard to call. The V gene lost 3 bases and the J gene lost 0 bases, with 8 bases spanning the gap. The CDR3 is made up of 15 amino acids. CDR1 and CDR2 (germline): MGHRA, YSYEKL. CDR3: CASSHPSANTGELFF. As DNA, the CDR3 is TGCGCCAGCAGCCATCCGTCCGCGAACACCGGGGAGCTGTTTTTT.

The chain joins TRBV2 to TRBJ2-5, with D perhaps TRBD1 (6 bases). Germline loops: CDR1 SNHLY, CDR2 FYNNEI. The V and J ends lost 8 bases and 1 base respectively, with 14 bases between them. The CDR3 sequence is 14 residues long. In DNA form, the CDR3 reads TGTGCCAGCTGGTCCGGGACATCCCAAGAGACCCAGTACTTC. Protein: CASWSGTSQETQYF.

Notes on this clone: One end of the junction varies from germline; a read error may be responsible. The chain is built from TRBV15 and TRBJ2-6; D ambiguous. Germline assignment: CDR1 LNHNV and CDR2 YYDKDF (reference sequence). The CDR3 runs to 15 residues. The CDR3 sequence is CATNLLSSGANVLTF. CDR3 sequence (DNA): TGTGCAACCAACCTTCTAAGCTCTGGGGCCAACGTCCTGACTTTC.

This chain connects TRBV27 to TRBJ1-2; no clear D gene. The CDR3 runs 15 residues. Germline V CDR1 and CDR2: MNHEY, SMNVEV (reference sequence). Trimming took off 0 bases at V and 4 bases at J, with 12 bases between the two ends. In DNA form, the CDR3 reads TGTGCCAGCAGTTTATCCTTCCAGCGGATCTATGGCTACACCTTC. It is translated as CASSLSFQRIYGYTF.

The genes are TRBV11-1 and TRBJ2-7; either TRBD1 or TRBD2 may fit D (5 bases each). The CDR3 has 16 amino acids. The germline V gene has CDR1 SGHAT and CDR2 FQDESV (reference sequence). V dropped 2 bases and J dropped 0 bases, with 14 bases sitting between them. DNA of the CDR3: TGTGCCAGCAGCTTAAGGATTGGGACCTTCTCCTACGAGCAGTACTTC. Its protein is CASSLRIGTFSYEQYF.

This chain's CDR3 is CASSSGTGEGREQYF. CDR3 sequence (DNA): TGTGCCAGCAGCTCCGGGACAGGGGAAGGTCGGGAGCAGTACTTC. This rearrangement joins TRBV7-8 to TRBJ2-7, with TRBD1 matching 10 bases. In germline, CDR1 is SGHVS, CDR2 FQNEAQ. V was clipped by 4 bases and J by 7 bases; unmatched bases: 10. The CDR3 has 15 residues.